These 4 T cell receptor beta chains share one sample of origin, sequenced in a study of blood T cell repertoires in COVID-19. Using immunoSEQ multiplex PCR, the repertoire was profiled, and TCRdb retains in-frame clones only, with some absent. Among 200,000 or so clones, approximately 80% were seen once, and the ten largest hold approximately 19%. The sample comprised peripheral blood. The source of these receptors is a human donor in a cohort sampled during active COVID-19.

V usage is TRBV20-1 and J usage is TRBJ2-1, with 7 nucleotides matching TRBD2. The length of the CDR3 is 15 residues. V lost 3 bases, J lost 9 bases, and 14 bases stayed unmatched. The germline CDR1 and CDR2 sequences are DFQATT and SNEGSKA (reference sequence). In DNA, the CDR3 is TGCAGTGCTAGTGGTGGTTGGACTAGTAGAGTTGAGCAGTTCTTC. Amino acid sequence: CSASGGWTSRVEQFF.

This chain connects TRBV28 to TRBJ2-7; 7 nucleotides align to TRBD1. J gave up 4 bases and V 6 bases, and 9 bases lay outside the gene matches. The germline CDR1 and CDR2 sequences are MDHEN and SYDVKM. The CDR3 has 14 amino acids. CDR3 sequence: CASRDPTGQYEQYF. CDR3 nucleotide sequence: TGTGCCAGCAGAGACCCGACAGGGCAGTACGAGCAGTACTTC.

The chain couples TRBV19 to TRBJ2-4, with D possibly TRBD1 on 5 matching bases. Looked up from germline, CDR1 is LNHDA and CDR2 is SQIVND (reference sequence). Trimming took 2 bases from V and 2 from J, leaving 16 bases between them. CDR3 length: 17 amino acids. This CDR3 is CASSIPGFDRTKNIQYF. The CDR3 bases are TGTGCCAGTAGTATACCTGGATTCGACAGAACCAAAAACATTCAGTACTTC.

This clone was recorded only once. V is TRBV27 and J is TRBJ1-2, with D perhaps matching TRBD1 (6 bases). This CDR3 comprises 14 residues. Per the germline V gene, CDR1 is MNHEY and CDR2 is SMNVEV (reference sequence). Deletions cut 6 bases from V and 7 bases from J, with 18 bases between. CDR3 nucleotides: TGTGCCAGCAGGCCTTCGGGACAAGGACGTGGCTACACCTTC. It translates to CASRPSGQGRGYTF.